This is a list of T cell receptor beta chains from one sample in a study of T cells expressing NK-cell markers. TCRdb reanalyzed the 5' RACE reads, giving one entry per CDR3 protein sequence and no DNA. The table for this sample gives around 180,000 distinct CDR3 sequences. Specimen: blood T cells: a sorted CD56 or NKG2C T cell subset, CD4+ or CD8+ T cells, or bulk PBMC T cells (not recorded which). The source is a man between 18 and 69 years old in good health. CDR3s include the opening cysteine and the closing phenylalanine or tryptophan.

J	V	CDR3
TRBJ2-7	TRBV11-1	CASSADRGPSYEQYF
TRBJ2-5	TRBV2	CASSDRRDFQETQYF
TRBJ1-2	TRBV29-1	CSAPSGVNYGYTF
TRBJ1-1	TRBV3-1	CASSLGVALEAFF
TRBJ1-5	TRBV12-3/TRBV12-4	CASSLRPTELNQPQHF
TRBJ1-1	TRBV7-9	CASSLEQGADTEAFF
TRBJ2-3	TRBV5-1	CASSLLGRTSTDTQYF
TRBJ2-5	TRBV12-3/TRBV12-4	CASSDTTEKTQYF
TRBJ2-2	TRBV19	CASRRVRPNGRPGELFF
TRBJ2-7	TRBV5-6	CASTPGGQALEQYF
TRBJ1-1	TRBV6-5	CASSYTRETEAFF
TRBJ1-1	TRBV12-3/TRBV12-4	CASSPDRVEAFF
TRBJ1-1	TRBV12-3/TRBV12-4	CASIQGWGTEAFF
TRBJ2-2	TRBV4-2	CASSQEWAGMDTGELFF
TRBJ2-1	TRBV7-8	CASTSWGLSNEQFF
TRBJ1-5	TRBV7-8	CASSLEDRVLGQPQHF
TRBJ2-3	TRBV3-1	CASSLAGGQGTQYF